One and the same sample provided the 24 T cell receptor beta chains below, sequenced in a study of blood T cell repertoires in COVID-19 (dated by TCRdb to 2020 to 2021). The library was made by the immunoSEQ multiplex PCR assay. The source is immuneACCESS, and TCRdb retained only in-frame sequences with V and J called. Part of the clones is not carried over; for the studies checked, unresolved V genes explain less than half of this, and the remainder is unexplained. In all, the sample holds 150,000 to 180,000 clones, and 80% to 90% of those were seen once. The biggest ten clones account for over 8% of the sample. Sequenced input: peripheral blood. The receptors stem from a woman aged 45-65 years with acute or convalescent COVID-19.

V usage is TRBV19 and J usage is TRBJ1-1; D is unresolved. V was shortened by 3 bases and J by 8 bases, with 13 bases between the two germline ends. The germline gives CDR1 LNHDA, CDR2 SQIVND (reference sequence). This CDR3 has 13 amino acids. CDR3 nucleotides: TGTGCCAGTAGTATCTGGCCAGCGGTCGAAGCTTTCTTT. It yields the protein CASSIWPAVEAFF.

The chain links TRBV10-3 to TRBJ2-3; 11 positions match TRBD2. Germline loops: CDR1 ENHRY, CDR2 SYGVKD. V was clipped by 8 bases and J by 6 bases; unmatched bases: 7. The CDR3 has 14 amino acids. CDR3 sequence reads: CAIRSGGVSDTQYF. The CDR3 nucleotides are TGTGCCATCCGTAGCGGGGGGGTTTCGGATACGCAGTATTTT.

The chain links TRBV5-1 to TRBJ1-4, with D perhaps TRBD1 (5 bases). The CDR3 covers 15 residues. The germline V gene encodes CDR1 SGHRS and CDR2 YFSETQ. V was shortened by 4 bases and J by 3 bases, with 13 bases between the two germline ends. DNA for the CDR3: TGCGCCAGCAGCGCCCAGGGTTCCCCTAATGAAAAACTGTTTTTT. Residues: CASSAQGSPNEKLFF.

The chain joins TRBV1 to TRBJ2-2; the table assigns TRBD2, which was not confirmed against the DNA. TRBV1 is assigned pseudogene status. CDR3 size: 16 residues. The chain's CDR3 is CTSSHPAGGNTGELFF. CDR3 sequence (DNA): TGCACCAGCAGCCACCCAGCGGGGGGAAACACCGGGGAGCTGTTTTTT.

The chain recombines TRBV4-1 with TRBJ1-4; D not resolved. The CDR3 loop spans 16 amino acids. The V gene's germline CDR1 is MGHRA and CDR2 YSYEKL. Trimming removed 3 bases from V and 0 bases from J, with 11 bases in between. The DNA for the CDR3 is TGCGCCAGCAGCCAGTTCAGCGTACCAACTAATGAAAAACTGTTTTTT. Translating it yields CASSQFSVPTNEKLFF.

The chain joins TRBV6-6 to TRBJ2-1; 11 bases agree with TRBD2. Trimming took 10 bases from V and 0 from J; bases not matched to a gene: 8. This CDR3 is 16 amino acids long. Germline V gene lookup returns CDR1 MNHNY and CDR2 SVGAGI (reference sequence). The CDR3 DNA follows: TGTGCCACCATAGGACTAGCGGGTTTCTCCTACAATGAGCAGTTCTTC. Translated: CATIGLAGFSYNEQFF.

This chain joins TRBV7-2 and TRBJ1-2, with 8 positions matching TRBD1. The CDR3 runs 14 residues. The germline gives CDR1 SGHTA, CDR2 FQGNSA. V shed 4 bases, J shed 4 bases, and the junction held 5 bases outside the gene matches. The CDR3 DNA follows: TGTGCCAGCAGCTCAGGGGGCCTCGGCTATGGCTACACCTTC. This encodes CASSSGGLGYGYTF.

The chain couples TRBV27 to TRBJ1-6; tentatively, D is TRBD1 (6 bases). Germline V gene data show CDR1 as MNHEY and CDR2 as SMNVEV (reference sequence). V gave up 1 base and J gave up 5 bases, with 12 bases separating them. This CDR3 region has 16 residues. This CDR3 reads CASSLWLSGDNSPLHF. CDR3 DNA: TGTGCCAGCAGTTTATGGTTGTCAGGGGATAATTCACCCCTCCACTTT.

This chain joins TRBV5-5 and TRBJ2-7; 10 bases match TRBD1. J was trimmed by 3 bases and V by 4 bases; bases with no gene match: 10. The CDR3 extends over 16 amino acids. The germline V gene has CDR1 SGHKS and CDR2 YYEKEE (reference sequence). CDR3 sequence reads: CASSLAGTGVNYEQYF. The CDR3 coding sequence is TGTGCCAGCAGCCTAGCCGGGACAGGGGTAAACTACGAGCAGTACTTC.

Remarks on this clone: An end of the junction differs from the germline gene, which may be a read error. The chain combines TRBV2 with TRBJ2-5, with 11 bases identical to TRBD1. In germline, CDR1 is SNHLY, CDR2 FYNNEI. This CDR3 has 15 residues. CDR3 nucleotide sequence: TGTGCCAGCAGGGAAGGGACAGGGGGACAAGAGACCCAGTACTTC. This translates into CASREGTGGQETQYF.

The rearrangement links TRBV6-5 to TRBJ1-2, with 8 bases fitting TRBD1. This CDR3 region has 14 residues. Germline-derived CDR1 and CDR2 are MNHEY and SVGAGI. V lost 5 bases, J lost 5 bases, and 7 bases stayed unmatched. The CDR3 here is CASSPGGSEYGYTF. The CDR3 region has the DNA TGTGCCAGCAGTCCAGGGGGCAGTGAGTATGGCTACACCTTC.

V and J are TRBV4-3 and TRBJ2-1; 13 bases align to TRBD2. This CDR3 has 17 amino acids. In germline, CDR1 is LGHNA, CDR2 YSLEER. J lost 5 bases, V lost 0 bases, and 4 bases had no gene match. This CDR3 reads CASSQDIGTSGNNEQFF. CDR3 nucleotides: TGCGCCAGCAGCCAAGATATTGGGACTAGCGGGAACAATGAGCAGTTCTTC.

This clone appeared a single time. V usage is TRBV19 and J usage is TRBJ1-2; 9 bases are a match to TRBD1. Germline CDR1 and CDR2: LNHDA and SQIVND (reference sequence). This CDR3 contains 16 residues. Trimming removed 7 bases from V and 3 bases from J; junction bases left unmatched: 12. CDR3 protein: CASNEITGGAHYGYTF. CDR3 DNA sequence: TGTGCCAGTAACGAGATTACAGGGGGCGCGCACTATGGCTACACCTTC.

V usage is TRBV5-1 and J usage is TRBJ1-4; TRBD1 agrees at 8 bases. The CDR3 is made up of 16 amino acids. Per the germline V gene, CDR1 is SGHRS and CDR2 is YFSETQ. Trimming at V came to 4 bases and at J to 2 bases, leaving 7 bases not matched to a gene. CDR3 in amino acids: CASSPRQGNTNEKLFF. The CDR3 DNA reads TGCGCCAGCAGCCCTCGACAGGGGAACACTAATGAAAAACTGTTTTTT.

The V gene is TRBV2, the J gene TRBJ1-5; D gene ambiguous. The CDR3 extends over 15 amino acids. CDR1 is SNHLY and CDR2 is FYNNEI in the germline V gene. With 1 base removed from V and 7 bases from J, the gap between germline ends came to 14 bases. In nucleotides, the CDR3 is TGTGCCAGCAGTGAAGTTGCAGCACAGTCACAGCCCCAGCATTTT. This sequence encodes CASSEVAAQSQPQHF.

This sequence joins TRBV5-5 and TRBJ2-1, with D tentatively TRBD1 (6 bases). The CDR3 length is 15 residues. The ends were cut back, 0 bases at V and 8 bases at J, with 15 bases in the middle. Germline CDR1 SGHKS, CDR2 YYEKEE (reference sequence). The CDR3 loop reads CASSLAGVDSYEQFF. CDR3 sequence (DNA): TGTGCCAGCAGCTTGGCAGGGGTTGATAGCTATGAGCAGTTCTTC.

V usage is TRBV5-6 and J usage is TRBJ2-1, with D possibly being TRBD2 (6 bases). The germline V and J ends were trimmed by 2 bases and 2 bases, with 14 bases remaining between them. Germline values: CDR1 SGHDT, CDR2 YYEEEE. This CDR3 region has 16 residues. CDR3 DNA: TGTGCCAGCAGCTTTGTTGGCGCTAGCGCCTACAATGAGCAGTTCTTC. Its translation is CASSFVGASAYNEQFF.

This clone has only a few counts. The chain joins TRBV7-8 to TRBJ2-5; no firm D call. The V end was cut by 2 bases, the J end by 5 bases, with 9 bases between. There are 13 residues in the CDR3. Per the germline V gene, CDR1 is SGHVS and CDR2 is FQNEAQ. This chain's CDR3 is CASSLLSEETQYF. As DNA, the CDR3 is TGTGCCAGCAGCTTATTGTCTGAGGAGACCCAGTACTTC.

The rearrangement joins TRBV7-6 to TRBJ2-5; TRBD1 matches 8 bases. Germline values: CDR1 SGHVS, CDR2 FNYEAQ. V lost 2 bases and J lost 5; bases outside the gene matches: 13. The CDR3 is 17 amino acids. CDR3 loop: CASSLRGAHGTGETQYF. In DNA, the CDR3 is TGTGCCAGCAGCTTAAGGGGGGCCCACGGGACAGGCGAGACCCAGTACTTC.

CDR3 DNA sequence: TGCGCCTGCACGTACCGGACTAGCGGGAGATACACCCCCCTCAATGAGCAGTTCTTC. Translation gives CACTYRTSGRYTPLNEQFF. The V call is TRBV10-1, the J call TRBJ2-1; 13 bases fit TRBD2. This CDR3 region has 19 residues. Per germline, CDR1 WNHNN and CDR2 SYGVQD (reference sequence). The V gene end was trimmed by 11 bases and the J gene end by 6 bases; junction bases not matched to a gene: 22.

This chain joins TRBV5-1 and TRBJ2-6; 7 positions match TRBD1. The CDR3 length is 16 residues. The germline gives CDR1 SGHRS, CDR2 YFSETQ. The V segment lost 4 bases and the J segment 2 bases; nucleotides outside the gene matches: 6. The chain's CDR3 is CASSATGEAGANVLTF. The CDR3, as DNA: TGCGCCAGCAGCGCAACAGGGGAAGCTGGGGCCAACGTCCTGACTTTC.

The chain uses TRBV28 and TRBJ1-4; D is perhaps TRBD1 (6 bases). CDR1 MDHEN and CDR2 SYDVKM come from the germline V gene. V lost 6 bases to trimming and J lost 7 bases, with 12 bases between them. The CDR3 loop spans 13 amino acids. The DNA for the CDR3 is TGTGCCAGCAGCCTCCGAGGGGGTGAAAAACTGTTTTTT. Encoded protein: CASSLRGGEKLFF.

V is TRBV19 and J is TRBJ1-6; D remains unclear. Germline-derived CDR1 and CDR2 are LNHDA and SQIVND (reference sequence). Trimming pared 0 bases from V and 10 bases from J, leaving 7 bases between. This CDR3 contains 13 residues. The CDR3 DNA follows: TGTGCCAGTAGTATAGAGGCAGGATCACCCCTCCACTTT. Its translation is CASSIEAGSPLHF.

This clone was picked up a small number of times. The V gene is TRBV10-3, the J gene TRBJ1-1, with TRBD1 identical over 8 bases. Germline CDR1 is ENHRY and CDR2 is SYGVKD. This CDR3 is built from 12 residues. After removal of 10 bases from V and 11 bases from J, the junction contained 12 bases not matched to a gene. CDR3 bases: TGTGCCAGCCGACAGGGGCGAACTAGGGCTTTCTTT. Protein product: CASRQGRTRAFF.